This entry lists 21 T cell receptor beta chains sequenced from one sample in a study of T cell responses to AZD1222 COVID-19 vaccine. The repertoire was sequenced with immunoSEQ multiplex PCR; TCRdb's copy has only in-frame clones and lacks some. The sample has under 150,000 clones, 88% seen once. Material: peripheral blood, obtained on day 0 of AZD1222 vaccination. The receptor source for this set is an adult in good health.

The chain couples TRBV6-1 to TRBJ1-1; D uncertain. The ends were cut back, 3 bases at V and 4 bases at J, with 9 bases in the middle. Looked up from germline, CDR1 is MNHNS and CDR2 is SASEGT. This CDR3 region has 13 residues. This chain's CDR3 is CASSDTWGTEAFF. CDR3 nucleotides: TGTGCCAGCAGTGACACCTGGGGCACTGAAGCTTTCTTT.

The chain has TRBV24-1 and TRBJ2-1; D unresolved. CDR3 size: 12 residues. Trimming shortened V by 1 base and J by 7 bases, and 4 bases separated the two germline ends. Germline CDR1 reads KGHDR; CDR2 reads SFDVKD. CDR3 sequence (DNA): TGTGCCACCAGTGATTTTAAGAATGAGCAGTTCTTC. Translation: CATSDFKNEQFF.

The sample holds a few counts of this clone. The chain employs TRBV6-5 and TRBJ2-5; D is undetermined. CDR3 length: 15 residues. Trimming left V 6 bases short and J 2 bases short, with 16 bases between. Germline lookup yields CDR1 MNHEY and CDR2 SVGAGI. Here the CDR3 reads CASSSMMGSQETQYF. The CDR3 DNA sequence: TGTGCCAGCAGCTCAATGATGGGCTCTCAAGAGACCCAGTACTTC.

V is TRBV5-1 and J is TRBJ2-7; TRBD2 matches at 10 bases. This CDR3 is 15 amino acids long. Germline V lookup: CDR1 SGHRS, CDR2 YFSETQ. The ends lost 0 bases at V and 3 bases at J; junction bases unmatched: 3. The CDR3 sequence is CASSLGTSGYYEQYF. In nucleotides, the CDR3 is TGCGCCAGCAGCTTGGGGACTAGCGGCTACTACGAGCAGTACTTC.

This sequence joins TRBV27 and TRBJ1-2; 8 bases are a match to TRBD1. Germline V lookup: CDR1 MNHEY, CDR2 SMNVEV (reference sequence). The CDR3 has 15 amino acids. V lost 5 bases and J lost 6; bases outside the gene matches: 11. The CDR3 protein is CASSPRTGSWDGYTF. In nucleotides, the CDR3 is TGTGCCAGCAGTCCCAGGACAGGGTCTTGGGATGGCTACACCTTC.

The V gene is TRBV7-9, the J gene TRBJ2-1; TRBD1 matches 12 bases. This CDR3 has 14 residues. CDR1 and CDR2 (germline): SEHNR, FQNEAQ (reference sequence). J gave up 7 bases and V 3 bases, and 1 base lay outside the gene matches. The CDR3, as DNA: TGTGCCAGCAGCTTGGGACAGGGGGCTAATGAGCAGTTCTTC. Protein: CASSLGQGANEQFF.

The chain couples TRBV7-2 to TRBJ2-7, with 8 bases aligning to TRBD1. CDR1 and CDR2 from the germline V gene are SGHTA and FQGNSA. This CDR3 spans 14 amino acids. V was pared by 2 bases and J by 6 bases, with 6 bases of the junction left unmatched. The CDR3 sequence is CASSLQQGDSEQYF. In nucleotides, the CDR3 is TGTGCCAGCAGCTTACAACAGGGGGATAGCGAGCAGTACTTC.

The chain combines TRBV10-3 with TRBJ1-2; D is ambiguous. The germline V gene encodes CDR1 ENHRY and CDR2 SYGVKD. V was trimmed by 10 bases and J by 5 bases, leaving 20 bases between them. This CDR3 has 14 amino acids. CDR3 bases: TGTGCCACCGCCACTACCCCATTTGGGTATGGCTACACCTTC. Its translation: CATATTPFGYGYTF.

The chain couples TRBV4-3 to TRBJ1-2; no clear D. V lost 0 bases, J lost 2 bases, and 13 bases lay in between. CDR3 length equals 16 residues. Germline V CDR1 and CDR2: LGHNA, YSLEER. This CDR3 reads CASSQDLGRGNYGYTF. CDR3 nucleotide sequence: TGCGCCAGCAGCCAAGATTTGGGCAGAGGGAACTATGGCTACACCTTC.

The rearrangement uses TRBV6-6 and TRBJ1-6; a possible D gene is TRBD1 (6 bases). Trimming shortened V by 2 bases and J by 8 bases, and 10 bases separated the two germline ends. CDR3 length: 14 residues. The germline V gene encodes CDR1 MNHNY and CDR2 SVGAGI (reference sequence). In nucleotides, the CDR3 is TGTGCCAGCAGTTACCTGGCAGGGGATTCACCCCTCCACTTT. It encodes CASSYLAGDSPLHF.

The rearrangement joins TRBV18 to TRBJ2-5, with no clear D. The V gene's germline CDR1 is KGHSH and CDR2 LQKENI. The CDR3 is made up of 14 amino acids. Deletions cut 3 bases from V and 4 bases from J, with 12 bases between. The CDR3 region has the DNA TGTGCCAGCTCACCCGGACCGAAACCAGAGACCCAGTACTTC. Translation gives CASSPGPKPETQYF.

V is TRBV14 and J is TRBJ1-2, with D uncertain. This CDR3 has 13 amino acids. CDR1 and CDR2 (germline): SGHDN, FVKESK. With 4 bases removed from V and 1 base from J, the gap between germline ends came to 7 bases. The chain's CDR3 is CASSPHDNYGYTF. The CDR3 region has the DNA TGTGCCAGCAGCCCCCACGATAACTATGGCTACACCTTC.

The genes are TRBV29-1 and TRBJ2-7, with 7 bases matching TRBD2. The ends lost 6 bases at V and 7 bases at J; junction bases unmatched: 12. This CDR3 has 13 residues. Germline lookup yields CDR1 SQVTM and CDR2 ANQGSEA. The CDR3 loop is CSVGGGPLLEQYF. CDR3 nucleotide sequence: TGCAGCGTGGGGGGAGGGCCGCTGCTGGAGCAGTACTTC.

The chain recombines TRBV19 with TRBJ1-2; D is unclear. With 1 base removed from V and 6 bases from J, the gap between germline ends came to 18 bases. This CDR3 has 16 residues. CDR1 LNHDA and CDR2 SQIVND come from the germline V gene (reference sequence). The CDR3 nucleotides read TGTGCCAGTAGTATAGGGGTCGGACCTGGGCCAAATGGCTACACCTTC. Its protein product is CASSIGVGPGPNGYTF.

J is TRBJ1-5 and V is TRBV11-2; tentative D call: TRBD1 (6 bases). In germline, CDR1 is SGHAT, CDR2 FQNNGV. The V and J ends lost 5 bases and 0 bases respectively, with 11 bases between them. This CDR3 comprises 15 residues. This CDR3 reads CASSQDSHSNQPQHF. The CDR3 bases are TGTGCCAGCAGCCAGGACAGCCATAGCAATCAGCCCCAGCATTTT.

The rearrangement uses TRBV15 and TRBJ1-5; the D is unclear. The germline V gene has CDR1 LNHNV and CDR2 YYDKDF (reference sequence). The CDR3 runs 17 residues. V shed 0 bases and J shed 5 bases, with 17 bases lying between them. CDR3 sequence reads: CATSRENSREWDQPQHF. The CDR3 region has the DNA TGTGCCACCAGCAGAGAAAACTCACGGGAGTGGGATCAGCCCCAGCATTTT.

CDR3 sequence (DNA): TGCGCCAGCAGCCGGGTTGGGACTAGCGGGGATACGGGCACCGGGGAGCTGTTTTTT. This gives the protein CASSRVGTSGDTGTGELFF. The rearrangement joins TRBV23-1 to TRBJ2-2, with 13 bases identical to TRBD2. TRBV23-1 is noted as an ORF with a role that remains uncertain. V shed 6 bases, J shed 4 bases, and the junction held 14 bases outside the gene matches. CDR3 length: 19 amino acids.

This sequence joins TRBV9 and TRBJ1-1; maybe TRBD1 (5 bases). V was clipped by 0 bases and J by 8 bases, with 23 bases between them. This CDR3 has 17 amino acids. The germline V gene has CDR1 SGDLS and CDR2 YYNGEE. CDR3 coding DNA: TGTGCCAGCAGCGTAGAGGGGACGGACCTGAACACTGAAGAAGCTTTCTTT. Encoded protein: CASSVEGTDLNTEEAFF.

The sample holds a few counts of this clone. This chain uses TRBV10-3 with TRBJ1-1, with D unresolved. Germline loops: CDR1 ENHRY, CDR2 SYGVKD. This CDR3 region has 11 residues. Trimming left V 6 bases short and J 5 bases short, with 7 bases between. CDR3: CAIREGTEAFF. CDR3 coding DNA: TGTGCCATCAGGGAGGGTACTGAAGCTTTCTTT.

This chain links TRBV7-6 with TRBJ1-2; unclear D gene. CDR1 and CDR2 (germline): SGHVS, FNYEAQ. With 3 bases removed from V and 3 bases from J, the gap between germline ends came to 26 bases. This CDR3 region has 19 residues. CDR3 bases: TGTGCCAGCAGCTTTCTCGGCCCCACTCAGACTCATTTGGACTATGGCTACACCTTC. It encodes CASSFLGPTQTHLDYGYTF.

The CDR3 reads CSARTGHGYTF. As DNA, the CDR3 is TGCAGTGCTAGGACAGGCCATGGCTACACCTTC. The V call is TRBV20-1, the J call TRBJ1-2, with TRBD1 as a possible D gene (6 bases). Germline V gene lookup returns CDR1 DFQATT and CDR2 SNEGSKA (reference sequence). This CDR3 is 11 amino acids long. V shed 3 bases and J shed 6 bases, with 8 bases lying between them.